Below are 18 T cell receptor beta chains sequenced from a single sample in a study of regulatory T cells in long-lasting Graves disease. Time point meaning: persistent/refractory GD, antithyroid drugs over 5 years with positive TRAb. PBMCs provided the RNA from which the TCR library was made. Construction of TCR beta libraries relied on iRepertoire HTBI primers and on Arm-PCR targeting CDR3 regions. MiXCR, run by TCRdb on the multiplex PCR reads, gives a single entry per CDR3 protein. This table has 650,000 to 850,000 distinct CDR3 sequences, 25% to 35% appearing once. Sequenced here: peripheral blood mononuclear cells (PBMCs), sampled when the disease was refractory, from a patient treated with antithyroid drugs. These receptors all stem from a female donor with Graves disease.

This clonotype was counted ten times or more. CDR3 nucleotide sequence: TGTGCCAGCAGTTCTCCAGTTACTGAAGCTTTCTTT. Its translation is CASSSPVTEAFF. The chain couples TRBV28 to TRBJ1-1; no reliable D call. CDR3 length: 12 residues. Trimming pared 4 bases from V and 5 bases from J, leaving 8 bases between. Germline CDR1 MDHEN, CDR2 SYDVKM.

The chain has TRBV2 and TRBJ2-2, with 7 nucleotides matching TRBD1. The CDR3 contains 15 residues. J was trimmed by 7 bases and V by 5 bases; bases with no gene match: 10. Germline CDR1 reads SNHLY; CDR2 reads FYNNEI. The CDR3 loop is CASSKRTGGGGELFF. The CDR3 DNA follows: TGTGCCAGCAGTAAGAGGACAGGTGGTGGCGGGGAGCTGTTTTTT.

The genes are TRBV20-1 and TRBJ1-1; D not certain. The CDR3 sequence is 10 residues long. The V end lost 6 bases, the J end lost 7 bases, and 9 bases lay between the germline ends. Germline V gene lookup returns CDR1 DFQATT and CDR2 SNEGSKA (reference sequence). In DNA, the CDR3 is TGCAGTGCGAACACCTATGAAGCTTTCTTT. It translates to CSANTYEAFF.

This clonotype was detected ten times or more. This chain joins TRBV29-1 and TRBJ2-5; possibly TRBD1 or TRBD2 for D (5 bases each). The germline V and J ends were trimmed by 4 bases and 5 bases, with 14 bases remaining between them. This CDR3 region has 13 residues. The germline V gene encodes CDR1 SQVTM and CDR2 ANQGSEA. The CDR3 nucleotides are TGCAGCGTTGCCAGGGACCCTCGGGAGACCCAGTACTTC. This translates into CSVARDPRETQYF. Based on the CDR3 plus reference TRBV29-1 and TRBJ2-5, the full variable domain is SAVISQKPSRDICQRGTSLTIQCQVDSQVTMMFWYRQQPGQSLTLIATANQGSEATYESGFVIDKFPISRPNLTFSTLTVSNMSPEDSSIYLCSVARDPRETQYFGPGTRLLVL.

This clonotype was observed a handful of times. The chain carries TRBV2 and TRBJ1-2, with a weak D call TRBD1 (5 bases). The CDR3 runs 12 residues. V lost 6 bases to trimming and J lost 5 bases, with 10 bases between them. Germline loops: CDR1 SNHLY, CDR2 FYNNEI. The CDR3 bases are TGTGCCAGCAGCGAGGGGCCTTATGGCTACACCTTC. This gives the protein CASSEGPYGYTF. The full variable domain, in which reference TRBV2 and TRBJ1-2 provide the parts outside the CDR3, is EPEVTQTPSHQVTQMGQEVILRCVPISNHLYFYWYRQILGQKVEFLVSFYNNEISEKSEIFDDQFSVERPDGSNFTLKIRSTKLEDSAMYFCASSEGPYGYTFGSGTRLTVV.

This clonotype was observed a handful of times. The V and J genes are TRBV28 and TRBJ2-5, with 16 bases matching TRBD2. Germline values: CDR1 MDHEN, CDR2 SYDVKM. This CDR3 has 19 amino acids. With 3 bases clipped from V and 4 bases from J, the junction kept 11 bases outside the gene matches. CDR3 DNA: TGTGCCAGCAGTTTTGAACCTGGGACTAGCGGGAGGGTACGAGAGACCCAGTACTTC. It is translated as CASSFEPGTSGRVRETQYF.

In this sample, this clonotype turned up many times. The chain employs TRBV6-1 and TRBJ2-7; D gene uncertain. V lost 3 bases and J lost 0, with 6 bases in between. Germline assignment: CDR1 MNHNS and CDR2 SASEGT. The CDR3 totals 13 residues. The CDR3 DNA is TGTGCCAGCAGTGAGAGACCCTCCTACGAGCAGTACTTC. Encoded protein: CASSERPSYEQYF.

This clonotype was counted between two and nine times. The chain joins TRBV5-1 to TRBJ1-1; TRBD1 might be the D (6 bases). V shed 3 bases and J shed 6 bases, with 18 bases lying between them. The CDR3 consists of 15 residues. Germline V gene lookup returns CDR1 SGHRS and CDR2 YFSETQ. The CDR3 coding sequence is TGCGCCAGCAGCTCATCTCTGCTGTGGACAGCTGAAGCTTTCTTT. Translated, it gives CASSSSLLWTAEAFF.

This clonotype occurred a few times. This chain's CDR3 is CASSPTTGDTGELFF. CDR3 DNA sequence: TGTGCCAGCAGCCCGACGACAGGGGACACCGGGGAGCTGTTTTTT. The rearrangement links TRBV7-9 to TRBJ2-2, with 8 positions matching TRBD1. Trimming at V came to 5 bases and at J to 3 bases, leaving 5 bases not matched to a gene. CDR3 length equals 15 residues. Germline V gene sequence: CDR1 SEHNR, CDR2 FQNEAQ (reference sequence).

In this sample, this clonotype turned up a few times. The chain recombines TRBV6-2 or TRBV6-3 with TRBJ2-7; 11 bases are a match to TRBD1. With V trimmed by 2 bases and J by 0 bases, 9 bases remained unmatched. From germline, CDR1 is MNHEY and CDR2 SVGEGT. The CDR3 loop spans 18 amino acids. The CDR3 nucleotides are TGTGCCAGCAGTTACGCAAAAACGGGACAGGGGGGCTCCTACGAGCAGTACTTC. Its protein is CASSYAKTGQGGSYEQYF.

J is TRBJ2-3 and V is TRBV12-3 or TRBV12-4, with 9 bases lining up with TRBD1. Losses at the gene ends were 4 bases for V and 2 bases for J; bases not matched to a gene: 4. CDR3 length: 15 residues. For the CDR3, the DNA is TGTGCCAGCAGTTCCGGGACAGGGATCACAGATACGCAGTATTTT. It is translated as CASSSGTGITDTQYF.

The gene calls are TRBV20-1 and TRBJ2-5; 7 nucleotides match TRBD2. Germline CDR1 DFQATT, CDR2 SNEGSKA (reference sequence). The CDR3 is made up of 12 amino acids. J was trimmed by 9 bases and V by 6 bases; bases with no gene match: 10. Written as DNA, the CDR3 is TGCAGTGCCCGGGGGGACGTGGGGGCCCAGTACTTC. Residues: CSARGDVGAQYF.

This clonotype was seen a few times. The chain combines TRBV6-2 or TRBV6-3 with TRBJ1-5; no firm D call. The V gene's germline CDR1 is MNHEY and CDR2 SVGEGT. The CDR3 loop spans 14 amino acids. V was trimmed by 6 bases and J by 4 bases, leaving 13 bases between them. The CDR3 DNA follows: TGTGCCAGCAGCACTGGACGGATTAATCAGCCCCAGCATTTT. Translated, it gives CASSTGRINQPQHF.

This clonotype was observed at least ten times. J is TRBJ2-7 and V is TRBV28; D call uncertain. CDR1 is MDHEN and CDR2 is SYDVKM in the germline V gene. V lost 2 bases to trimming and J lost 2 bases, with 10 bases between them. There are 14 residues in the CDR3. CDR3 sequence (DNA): TGTGCCAGCAGTTTAGGTAGGGTTCCCTACGAGCAGTACTTC. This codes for CASSLGRVPYEQYF.

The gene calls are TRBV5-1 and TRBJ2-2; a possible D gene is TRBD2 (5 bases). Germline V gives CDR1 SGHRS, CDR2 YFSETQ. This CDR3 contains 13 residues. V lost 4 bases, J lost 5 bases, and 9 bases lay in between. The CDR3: CASSVLVTGELFF. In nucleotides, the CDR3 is TGCGCCAGCAGCGTACTAGTTACCGGGGAGCTGTTTTTT.

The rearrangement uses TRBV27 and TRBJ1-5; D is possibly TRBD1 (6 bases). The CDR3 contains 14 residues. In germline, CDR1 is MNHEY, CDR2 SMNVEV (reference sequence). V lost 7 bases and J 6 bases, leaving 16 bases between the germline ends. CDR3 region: CASTPRGASQPQHF. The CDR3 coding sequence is TGTGCCAGCACCCCTCGGGGGGCGAGTCAGCCCCAGCATTTT.

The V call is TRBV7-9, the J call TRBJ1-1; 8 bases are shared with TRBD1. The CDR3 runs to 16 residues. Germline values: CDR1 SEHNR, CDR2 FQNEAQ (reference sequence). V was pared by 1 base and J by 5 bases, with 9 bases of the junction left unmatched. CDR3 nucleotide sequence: TGTGCCAGCAGCTTAGATCGGACAGGGACGGGGACTGAAGCTTTCTTT. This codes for CASSLDRTGTGTEAFF.

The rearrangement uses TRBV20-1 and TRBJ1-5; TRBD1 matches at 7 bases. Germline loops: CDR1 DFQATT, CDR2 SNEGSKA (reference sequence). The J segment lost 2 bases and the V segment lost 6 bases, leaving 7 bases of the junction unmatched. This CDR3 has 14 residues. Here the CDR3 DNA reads TGCAGTGCAAACGGACAGGCAGGCAATCAGCCCCAGCATTTT. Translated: CSANGQAGNQPQHF.